The subject of this entry is one TCR beta chain. The antigen is not known. The length of the CDR3 is 14 residues. Per germline, CDR1 MNHEY and CDR2 SVGAGI. Trimming at V came to 0 bases and at J to 3 bases, leaving 0 bases not matched to a gene. Produced via immunoSEQ multiplex PCR; TCRdb's table is partial and in-frame only. The sample contains about 3,900 clones, 75% to 85% of which appear only once. This sample is drawn from a study of STAT5B mutations in CD4+ large granular lymphocyte leukemia. The study, taken as a whole, reports: Patient cell sources varied; roughly 6 CD4-sorted samples entered the clonality comparison.

Bead-separated CD4+, CD4+CD8+, CD57+ or CD56+ fractions, or PBMC, were used. This TCR derives from a man in his sixties with CD4+ T-cell large granular lymphocyte leukemia. The V call is TRBV6-5, the J call TRBJ2-7; 9 positions match TRBD1. The sequencing input was PBMCs. CDR3 sequence: CASSYSTGGYEQYF. The CDR3 region has the DNA TGTGCCAGCAGTTACTCGACAGGGGGCTACGAGCAGTACTTC.